The clone carrying this T cell receptor (beta chain) has a count of ten or more. Time point noted: sample taken at primary tumor resection. Unsorted samples of tumor, nontumor lung or frozen PBMC had their whole RNA sequenced. CDR1 is SNHLY and CDR2 is FYNNEI in the germline V gene. The length of the CDR3 is 14 residues. V lost 7 bases, J lost 1 base, and 10 bases lay in between. The data were obtained in a study of spatial heterogeneity in lung cancer. On the study more broadly: Every unique TCR and UMI combination, on average, appeared more than ten times in raw reads.

Every TCR cDNA molecule bore a unique molecular identifier. TCRdb re-called the 5' RACE reads with MiXCR, one entry per CDR3 protein. This table has about 48,000 distinct CDR3 sequences, roughly 5.2% appearing once. This clonotype was sampled from a male donor with early-stage non-small cell lung cancer. This chain links TRBV2 with TRBJ2-2; D possibly corresponds to TRBD1 (6 bases). Here the sequenced sample was PBMCs, taken at surgery. The CDR3 bases are TGTGCCAGCAAGAGGGGACAGAACACCGGGGAGCTGTTTTTT. Its protein product is CASKRGQNTGELFF. The whole variable domain, filled in from reference TRBV2 and TRBJ2-2, reads EPEVTQTPSHQVTQMGQEVILRCVPISNHLYFYWYRQILGQKVEFLVSFYNNEISEKSEIFDDQFSVERPDGSNFTLKIRSTKLEDSAMYFCASKRGQNTGELFFGEGSRLTVL.